These T cell receptor beta chains were read from a single sample in a study of cytomegalovirus exposure and HLA in healthy donors. This table comes from immunoSEQ multiplex PCR, and its TCRdb copy is limited to in-frame clones, with some not included. The sample holds roughly 110,000 clones, 88% seen once. The material sequenced was PBMCs. The receptor set was obtained from a woman aged 18-35 years in good health and CMV-seropositive. Both conserved end residues are part of each CDR3. A D gene is named only where the DNA matches it firmly. Rows may omit the clone size; those that give it use once, few, many or a size class.

CDR3 length	D gene	clone size	V gene	J gene	CDR3 DNA	CDR3 protein
14	-	-	TRBV6-1	TRBJ1-1	TGTGCCAGCAGTGAGCTGGGGCTGGGCACTGAAGCTTTCTTT	CASSELGLGTEAFF
14	-	-	TRBV5-6	TRBJ1-2	TGTGCCAGCAGCTTGGGCAGTTCTAACTATGGCTACACCTTC	CASSLGSSNYGYTF
20	TRBD1	-	TRBV2	TRBJ1-2	TGTGCCAGCAGTTACCCACACGGGACAGGGGGCGCGATCGGCCACTATGGCTACACCTTC	CASSYPHGTGGAIGHYGYTF
17	TRBD2	-	TRBV7-9	TRBJ2-3	TGTGCCAGCAGCTTATTGTCTAGCGGGGGGTCCACAGATACGCAGTATTTT	CASSLLSSGGSTDTQYF
15	-	-	TRBV5-4	TRBJ1-1	TGTGCCAGCAGCTTCCCCCTGGCGGGGCACACTGAAGCTTTCTTT	CASSFPLAGHTEAFF
15	-	-	TRBV5-1	TRBJ2-1	TGCGCCAGCAGCTTGGACGGGGGGCTAAACAATGAGCAGTTCTTC	CASSLDGGLNNEQFF
15	-	-	TRBV28	TRBJ1-5	TGTGCCAGCAGTCCAACAGGGTCGGGCAATCAGCCCCAGCATTTT	CASSPTGSGNQPQHF
14	TRBD1	-	TRBV7-8	TRBJ1-1	TGTGCCAGCAGCCCCCGACAGGGAAAAGCTGAAGCTTTCTTT	CASSPRQGKAEAFF
12	-	-	TRBV7-6	TRBJ2-7	TGTGCCAGCAGCTTTCTCCCCTACGAGCAGTACTTC	CASSFLPYEQYF
14	TRBD2	-	TRBV9	TRBJ2-3	TGTGCCAGCAGCAGGCGGGGGGGCACAGATACGCAGTATTTT	CASSRRGGTDTQYF
15	-	-	TRBV27	TRBJ1-3	TGTGCCAGCAAGGAGGGTGCAGGCTCTGGAAACACCATATATTTT	CASKEGAGSGNTIYF
14	TRBD2	-	TRBV29-1	TRBJ2-1	TGCAGCGTTGACACTAGCGGGGGGGTCAATGAGCAGTTCTTC	CSVDTSGGVNEQFF
16	-	-	TRBV19	TRBJ2-1	TGTGCCAGTAGTATGGGAGAGCCGAGCTCCTACAATGAGCAGTTCTTC	CASSMGEPSSYNEQFF
16	TRBD1	-	TRBV28	TRBJ1-6	TGTGCCAGCAGTTTATTTTGGGGGACAGATAATTCACCCCTCCACTTT	CASSLFWGTDNSPLHF
13	-	-	TRBV6-1	TRBJ1-3	TGTGCCAGCAGTGGGACAACTGGAAACACCATATATTTT	CASSGTTGNTIYF
16	TRBD1	-	TRBV9	TRBJ1-2	TGTGCCAGCAGCCCCCGGACAGGGGATGAGGACTATGGCTACACCTTC	CASSPRTGDEDYGYTF
14	TRBD1	once	TRBV18	TRBJ1-5	TGTGCCAGCTCACCAGGGGACAGGGCTCAGCCCCAGCATTTT	CASSPGDRAQPQHF
15	-	-	TRBV9	TRBJ2-5	TGTGCCAGCAGCGTAGGATTTAGGAGGGAAGAGACCCAGTACTTC	CASSVGFRREETQYF
13	-	-	TRBV5-4	TRBJ2-1	TGTGCCAGCAGCTTTCTTGGGGGCTATGAGCAGTTCTTC	CASSFLGGYEQFF
15	-	-	TRBV19	TRBJ1-5	TGTGCCAGTACCCACAGTCGGGGTCTCGATCAGCCCCAGCATTTT	CASTHSRGLDQPQHF
11	-	-	TRBV28	TRBJ2-3	TGTGCCAGCAGTTTGAGGGATACGCAGTATTTT	CASSLRDTQYF
15	-	-	TRBV7-9	TRBJ2-1	TGTGCCAGCAGCTTATCGGTCGGCTCCTACAATGAGCAGTTCTTC	CASSLSVGSYNEQFF
13	TRBD1	-	TRBV5-6	TRBJ1-2	TGTGCCACCGGAGGGACAGGTCGTCGTGGCTACACCTTC	CATGGTGRRGYTF
16	TRBD2	-	TRBV4-2	TRBJ2-1	TGTGCCAGCAGCCACTATTCCGGGACTAGACCCAATGAGCAGTTCTTC	CASSHYSGTRPNEQFF
14	TRBD2	few	TRBV5-1	TRBJ2-3	TGCGCCAGCAGCTTCAGGGAGGGGACAGATACGCAGTATTTT	CASSFREGTDTQYF
14	-	-	TRBV7-9	TRBJ1-1	TGTGCCAGCAGCTTACAGGGTTTGAACACTGAAGCTTTCTTT	CASSLQGLNTEAFF
17	-	-	TRBV29-1	TRBJ2-6	TGCAGCGTTGATCAGGGGAGTAGGCGTTCTGGGGCCAACGTCCTGACTTTC	CSVDQGSRRSGANVLTF
17	-	-	TRBV5-5	TRBJ1-5	TGTGCCAGCAGCTTGGTGGCGGAGTTCAGTAGCAATCAGCCCCAGCATTTT	CASSLVAEFSSNQPQHF
14	-	-	TRBV25-1	TRBJ1-2	TGTGCCAGCAGGGACCAGGGGCGTGCTGTCGTCTACACCTTC	CASRDQGRAVVYTF
11	-	-	TRBV6-5	TRBJ2-7	TGTGCCAGCAGCCAAAACTACGAGCAGTACTTC	CASSQNYEQYF
16	-	-	TRBV7-2	TRBJ1-6	TGTGCCAGCAGCTTACTGACTGGGAGGGAAAATTCACCCCTCCACTTT	CASSLLTGRENSPLHF
16	-	-	TRBV6-5	TRBJ1-6	TGTGCCAGCAGTTCCCGTGCATCGGTTTATAATTCACCCCTCCACTTT	CASSSRASVYNSPLHF
15	TRBD1	-	TRBV4-1	TRBJ2-2	TGCGCCAGCAGCCTACAGACAGGGGAAAGGGGGGAGCTGTTTTTT	CASSLQTGERGELFF
13	-	-	TRBV4-1	TRBJ1-3	TGCGCCAGCAGCCAAGTACAGAAAGACACCATATATTTT	CASSQVQKDTIYF
13	-	-	TRBV19	TRBJ2-7	-	CASSTSGSYEQYF
15	-	-	TRBV6-6	TRBJ1-2	TGTGCCAGCAGCCCCTCGCCGGGGAACGACTATGGCTACACCTTC	CASSPSPGNDYGYTF
18	TRBD2	-	TRBV5-1	TRBJ2-5	TGCGCCAGCAGCTCCAGACTAGCGGGGGCGCATCTCCAAGAGACCCAGTACTTC	CASSSRLAGAHLQETQYF
15	-	once	TRBV6-6	TRBJ1-5	TGTGCCAGCAGCAACGGACACTATAGCAATCAGCCCCAGCATTTT	CASSNGHYSNQPQHF
16	TRBD1	-	TRBV27	TRBJ1-1	TGTGCCAGCAGTTTTCGTCGACAGGGGGCTGGGACTGAAGCTTTCTTT	CASSFRRQGAGTEAFF
11	-	-	TRBV20-1	TRBJ2-1	TGCAGTGCTAGAGATGAGTGGGAGCAGTTCTTC	CSARDEWEQFF
18	TRBD2	once	TRBV2	TRBJ2-1	TGTGCCAGCAGAGCGGCTAGCGGGGGTCCGGCCTCCTACAATGAGCAGTTCTTC	CASRAASGGPASYNEQFF